Following are 20 T cell receptor beta chains from one sample sequenced in a study of CD8 T cells in ankylosing spondylitis. Via MiXCR, TCRdb re-called the 5' RACE reads, giving one row per CDR3 protein. The data show about 750,000 distinct CDR3 sequences, with 15% to 20% seen just once and 15% to 20% held by the top ten. General study findings and limits: What appeared characteristic of ankylosing spondylitis blood was a TCR beta motif of 7 or 8 highly homologous variants.

Their antigens remain unidentified. The sample consisted of blood, either unsorted or a sorted T cell fraction (not recorded which). The receptors derive from a male donor with ankylosing spondylitis.

This clonotype has a handful of counts. The genes are TRBV7-6 and TRBJ2-1; D is tentatively TRBD1 or TRBD2 (6 bases each). Trimming left V 1 base short and J 2 bases short, with 12 bases between. The CDR3 runs to 16 residues. Germline CDR1 and CDR2: SGHVS and FNYEAQ. The CDR3 spells CASSLGWGATYNEQFF. The DNA of the CDR3 is TGTGCCAGCAGCTTAGGGTGGGGGGCGACCTACAATGAGCAGTTCTTC.

CDR3 residues: CASSLFQGVSEQFF. The CDR3 DNA is TGTGCCAGCAGCTTATTTCAAGGTGTGTCAGAGCAGTTCTTC. The chain joins TRBV7-8 to TRBJ2-1; D ambiguous. The V end was cut by 2 bases, the J end by 10 bases, with 15 bases between. The length of the CDR3 is 14 residues. The germline V gene has CDR1 SGHVS and CDR2 FQNEAQ.

The chain carries TRBV9 and TRBJ1-2; 7 bases fit TRBD1. The germline gives CDR1 SGDLS, CDR2 YYNGEE. V lost 1 base to trimming and J lost 6 bases; unmatched junction nucleotides: 6. CDR3 size: 14 residues. CDR3 amino acids: CASSVFPGGDGYTF. The DNA for the CDR3 is TGTGCCAGCAGCGTATTCCCAGGGGGAGATGGCTACACCTTC. Full variable domain (outside the CDR3, taken from reference TRBV9 and TRBJ1-2): DSGVTQTPKHLITATGQRVTLRCSPRSGDLSVYWYQQSLDQGLQFLIQYYNGEERAKGNILERFSAQQFPDLHSELNLSSLELGDSALYFCASSVFPGGDGYTFGSGTRLTVV.

Only a few counts were recorded for this clonotype. The chain is built from TRBV24-1 and TRBJ2-5; 10 nucleotides agree with TRBD2. V lost 4 bases to trimming and J lost 3 bases; unmatched junction nucleotides: 4. Germline-derived CDR1 and CDR2 are KGHDR and SFDVKD. There are 15 residues in the CDR3. For the CDR3, the DNA is TGTGCCACCAGTGACTCGGGACTAGCGAAAGAGACCCAGTACTTC. This sequence encodes CATSDSGLAKETQYF.

The genes are TRBV5-5 and TRBJ2-1; D is perhaps TRBD2 (5 bases). This CDR3 comprises 14 residues. V was pared by 4 bases and J by 0 bases, with 8 bases between. Germline assignment: CDR1 SGHKS and CDR2 YYEKEE (reference sequence). The CDR3 region is CASSPSISYNEQFF. CDR3 nucleotide sequence: TGTGCCAGCAGCCCTAGCATCTCCTACAATGAGCAGTTCTTC. The entire variable domain, with the rest obtained from reference TRBV5-5 and TRBJ2-1, is as follows: DAGVTQSPTHLIKTRGQQVTLRCSPISGHKSVSWYQQVLGQGPQFIFQYYEKEERGRGNFPDRFSARQFPNYSSELNVNALLLGDSALYLCASSPSISYNEQFFGPGTRLTVL.

This clonotype appeared a few times. This rearrangement joins TRBV7-2 to TRBJ2-3; weak D call: TRBD2 (6 bases). The CDR3 runs 16 residues. CDR1 SGHTA and CDR2 FQGNSA come from the germline V gene. The V end lost 3 bases, the J end lost 4 bases, and 17 bases lay between the germline ends. CDR3 region: CASSLRFGGTPDTQYF. The CDR3 coding sequence is TGTGCCAGCAGCTTGAGGTTTGGCGGGACGCCAGATACGCAGTATTTT.

The J gene is TRBJ2-7, the V gene TRBV20-1; 11 positions agree with TRBD2. J was trimmed by 0 bases and V by 6 bases; bases with no gene match: 7. This CDR3 spans 15 amino acids. The V gene's germline CDR1 is DFQATT and CDR2 SNEGSKA (reference sequence). CDR3 bases: TGCAGTGCCGTATCTAGCGGGAGGTCCTCCTACGAGCAGTACTTC. Its protein product is CSAVSSGRSSYEQYF.

This clonotype was detected only a few times. The chain uses TRBV19 and TRBJ2-7; D tentatively reads TRBD1 or TRBD2 (5 bases each). The CDR3 totals 15 residues. Germline V gene sequence: CDR1 LNHDA, CDR2 SQIVND (reference sequence). V lost 7 bases to trimming and J lost 0 bases, with 16 bases between them. Written as DNA, the CDR3 is TGTGCCAGTAAGGCGAGGGGCATTGACTCCTACGAGCAGTACTTC. It specifies CASKARGIDSYEQYF.

This clonotype occurred a few times. V is TRBV6-1 and J is TRBJ2-1; the match to TRBD2 covers 11 bases. The CDR3 sequence is 15 residues long. V lost 6 bases and J lost 8; bases outside the gene matches: 9. Germline CDR1 is MNHNS and CDR2 is SASEGT. The CDR3, as DNA: TGTGCCAGCAGCACTTGGACTAGCGGGCCCTATGAGCAGTTCTTC. Residues: CASSTWTSGPYEQFF.

The rearrangement links TRBV20-1 to TRBJ2-3, with 7 bases that match TRBD2. Germline V gene lookup returns CDR1 DFQATT and CDR2 SNEGSKA (reference sequence). CDR3 length: 15 amino acids. The J segment lost 2 bases and the V segment lost 6 bases, leaving 11 bases of the junction unmatched. The CDR3 nucleotides are TGCAGTGCCACCCTGGGGGGGACTTACACAGATACGCAGTATTTT. Translation: CSATLGGTYTDTQYF.

The V call is TRBV11-2, the J call TRBJ2-7, with a tentative D call TRBD1 (5 bases). Trimming stripped 6 bases from V and 1 base from J, with 16 bases between. This CDR3 is built from 15 residues. Germline lookup yields CDR1 SGHAT and CDR2 FQNNGV. The CDR3 bases are TGTGCCAGCAGTTATTTGGGGCAGGAGTCCTACGAGCAGTACTTC. Translating it yields CASSYLGQESYEQYF.

The chain employs TRBV19 and TRBJ2-2; D gene uncertain. Trimming took 0 bases from V and 5 from J, leaving 4 bases between them. In germline, CDR1 is LNHDA, CDR2 SQIVND (reference sequence). This CDR3 spans 13 amino acids. The CDR3 loop is CASSIDLTGELFF. Written as DNA, the CDR3 is TGTGCCAGTAGTATAGATCTTACCGGGGAGCTGTTTTTT.

This chain uses TRBV12-3 or TRBV12-4 with TRBJ2-1; a possible D gene is TRBD2 (5 bases). CDR3 length: 10 residues. V lost 9 bases to trimming and J lost 8 bases, with 8 bases between them. In DNA form, the CDR3 reads TGTGCCAGTGGGGAGTATGAGCAGTTCTTC. Protein product: CASGEYEQFF.

In its sample, this clonotype was seen a few times. CDR3 sequence: CASSYRGRSTGELFF. CDR3 bases: TGTGCCAGCAGCTACAGGGGGCGCAGCACCGGGGAGCTGTTTTTT. The V and J genes are TRBV12-3 or TRBV12-4 and TRBJ2-2; TRBD1 matches at 9 bases. The ends lost 6 bases at V and 4 bases at J; junction bases unmatched: 6. The CDR3 covers 15 residues.

This clonotype was detected a few times. V is TRBV7-3 and J is TRBJ2-3, with D uncertain. Germline assignment: CDR1 SGHTA and CDR2 FQGTGA. Trimming stripped 0 bases from V and 5 bases from J, with 6 bases between. This CDR3 has 13 residues. The CDR3 DNA sequence: TGTGCCAGCAGCTTAACGTTTAAAGATACGCAGTATTTT. Protein: CASSLTFKDTQYF.

This clonotype was recorded a few times. The rearrangement uses TRBV29-1 and TRBJ2-1, with 12 bases matching TRBD2. The germline V gene encodes CDR1 SQVTM and CDR2 ANQGSEA. V gave up 7 bases and J gave up 9 bases; unmatched junction bases: 13. The CDR3 sequence is 15 residues long. This CDR3 reads CSAEPGLAGPSEQFF. The CDR3 nucleotides are TGCAGCGCAGAACCGGGACTAGCGGGCCCCAGTGAGCAGTTCTTC.

The J gene is TRBJ2-3, the V gene TRBV5-1, with 13 positions matching TRBD2. The germline V gene has CDR1 SGHRS and CDR2 YFSETQ. The CDR3 has 18 residues. J was trimmed by 1 base and V by 4 bases; bases with no gene match: 9. CDR3 DNA: TGCGCCAGCAGCCCTAAGCGGACTAGCGGGAGTGGCACAGATACGCAGTATTTT. This sequence encodes CASSPKRTSGSGTDTQYF.

This clonotype was observed a handful of times. The chain has TRBV7-9 and TRBJ2-7, with 9 bases matching TRBD1. CDR3 length: 16 residues. Germline loops: CDR1 SEHNR, CDR2 FQNEAQ (reference sequence). V was pared by 3 bases and J by 3 bases, with 9 bases of the junction left unmatched. The CDR3 DNA follows: TGTGCCAGCAGCTTCCCGACAGGGGGAACCCACTACGAGCAGTACTTC. Its translation is CASSFPTGGTHYEQYF. The full variable domain, with the rest looked up from reference TRBV7-9 and TRBJ2-7, is DTGVSQNPRHKITKRGQNVTFRCDPISEHNRLYWYRQTLGQGPEFLTYFQNEAQLEKSRLLSDRFSAERPKGSFSTLEIQRTEQGDSAMYLCASSFPTGGTHYEQYFGPGTRLTVT.

The gene calls are TRBV20-1 and TRBJ1-1; D not resolved. The V end lost 5 bases, the J end lost 4 bases, and 11 bases lay between the germline ends. The CDR3 sequence is 12 residues long. CDR1 is DFQATT and CDR2 is SNEGSKA in the germline V gene (reference sequence). The CDR3 spells CSAPESGTEAFF. CDR3 DNA: TGCAGTGCTCCCGAATCGGGCACTGAAGCTTTCTTT.

This chain links TRBV20-1 with TRBJ2-7; D unresolved. Trimming took off 7 bases at V and 2 bases at J, with 15 bases between the two ends. The CDR3 totals 13 residues. Looked up from germline, CDR1 is DFQATT and CDR2 is SNEGSKA (reference sequence). The DNA of the CDR3 is TGCAGTGTCCTCCGGACGGCGACCTACGAGCAGTACTTC. It yields the protein CSVLRTATYEQYF.